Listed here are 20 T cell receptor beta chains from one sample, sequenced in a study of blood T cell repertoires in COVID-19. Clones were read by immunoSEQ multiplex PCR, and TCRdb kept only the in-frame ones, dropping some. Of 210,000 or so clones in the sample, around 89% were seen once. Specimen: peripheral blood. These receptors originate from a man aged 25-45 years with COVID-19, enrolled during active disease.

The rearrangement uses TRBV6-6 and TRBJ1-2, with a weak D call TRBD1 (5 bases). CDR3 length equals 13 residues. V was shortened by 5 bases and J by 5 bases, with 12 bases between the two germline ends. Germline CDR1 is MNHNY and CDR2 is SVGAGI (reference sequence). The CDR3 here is CASSTTVGYGYTF. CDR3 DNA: TGTGCCAGCAGTACGACAGTTGGATATGGCTACACCTTC.

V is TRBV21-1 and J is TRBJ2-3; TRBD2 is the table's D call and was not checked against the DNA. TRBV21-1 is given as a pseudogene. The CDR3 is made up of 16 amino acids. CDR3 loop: CASSTGLAGGKDTQYF. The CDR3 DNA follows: TGTGCCAGCAGCACCGGACTAGCGGGGGGGAAAGATACGCAGTATTTT.

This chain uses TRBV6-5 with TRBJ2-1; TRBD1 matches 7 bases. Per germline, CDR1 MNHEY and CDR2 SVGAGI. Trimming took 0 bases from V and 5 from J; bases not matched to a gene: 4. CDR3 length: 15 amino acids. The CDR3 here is CASSYSTGNNNEQFF. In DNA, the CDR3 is TGTGCCAGCAGTTACTCGACAGGGAATAACAATGAGCAGTTCTTC.

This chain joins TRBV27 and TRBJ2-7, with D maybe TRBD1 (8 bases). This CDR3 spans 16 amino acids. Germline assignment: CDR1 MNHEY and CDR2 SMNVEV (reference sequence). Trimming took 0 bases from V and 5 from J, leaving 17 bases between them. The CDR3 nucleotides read TGTGCCAGCAGTTTATCCCCTAGGACAGGGAGGGACGAGCAGTACTTC. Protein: CASSLSPRTGRDEQYF.

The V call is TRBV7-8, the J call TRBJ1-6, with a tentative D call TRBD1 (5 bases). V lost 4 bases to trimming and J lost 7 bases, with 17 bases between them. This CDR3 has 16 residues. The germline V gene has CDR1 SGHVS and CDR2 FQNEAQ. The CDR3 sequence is CASSYGGGVNNSPLHF. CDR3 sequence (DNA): TGTGCCAGCAGCTACGGTGGAGGGGTAAACAATTCACCCCTCCACTTT.

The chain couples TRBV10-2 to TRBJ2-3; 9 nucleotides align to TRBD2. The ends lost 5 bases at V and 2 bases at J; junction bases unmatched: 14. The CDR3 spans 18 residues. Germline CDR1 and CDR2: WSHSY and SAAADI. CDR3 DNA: TGCGCCAGCAGTTATCCCCTAGCGGGACTTACTATCACAGATACGCAGTATTTT. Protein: CASSYPLAGLTITDTQYF.

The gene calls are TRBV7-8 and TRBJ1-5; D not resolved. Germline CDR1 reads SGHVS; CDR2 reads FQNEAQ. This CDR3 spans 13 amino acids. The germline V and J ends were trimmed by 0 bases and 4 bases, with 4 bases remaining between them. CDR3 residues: CASSLAQNQPQHF. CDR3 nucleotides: TGTGCCAGCAGCTTAGCACAGAATCAGCCCCAGCATTTT.

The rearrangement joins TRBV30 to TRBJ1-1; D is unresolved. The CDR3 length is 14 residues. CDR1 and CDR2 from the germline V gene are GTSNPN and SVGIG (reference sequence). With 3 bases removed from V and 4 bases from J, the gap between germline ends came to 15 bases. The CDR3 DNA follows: TGTGCCTGGAGCCTGGGCAGGACTTTCACTGAAGCTTTCTTT. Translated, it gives CAWSLGRTFTEAFF. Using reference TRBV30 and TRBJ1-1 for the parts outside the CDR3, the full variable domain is SQTIHQWPATLVQPVGSPLSLECTVEGTSNPNLYWYRQAAGRGLQLLFYSVGIGQISSEVPQNLSASRPQDRQFILSSKKLLLSDSGFYLCAWSLGRTFTEAFFGQGTRLTVV.

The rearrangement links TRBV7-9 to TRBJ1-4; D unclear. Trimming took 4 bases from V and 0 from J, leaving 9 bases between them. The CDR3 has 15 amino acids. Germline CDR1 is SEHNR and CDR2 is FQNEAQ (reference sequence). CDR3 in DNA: TGTGCCAGCAGCTCCATACTTGCAACTAATGAAAAACTGTTTTTT. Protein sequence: CASSSILATNEKLFF.

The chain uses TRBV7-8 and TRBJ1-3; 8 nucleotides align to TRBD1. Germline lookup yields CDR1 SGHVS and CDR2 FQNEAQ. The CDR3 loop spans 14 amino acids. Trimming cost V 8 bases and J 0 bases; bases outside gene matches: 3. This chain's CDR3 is CASGQGNSGNTIYF. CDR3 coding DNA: TGTGCCAGCGGACAGGGAAACTCTGGAAACACCATATATTTT.

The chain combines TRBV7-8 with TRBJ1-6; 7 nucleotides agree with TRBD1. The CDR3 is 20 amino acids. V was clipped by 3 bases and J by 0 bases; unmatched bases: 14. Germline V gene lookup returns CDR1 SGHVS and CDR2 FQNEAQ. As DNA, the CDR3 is TGTGCCAGCAGCTTCTTTTCCCTATCCAGGGGGTCCTCCTATAATTCACCCCTCCACTTT. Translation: CASSFFSLSRGSSYNSPLHF.

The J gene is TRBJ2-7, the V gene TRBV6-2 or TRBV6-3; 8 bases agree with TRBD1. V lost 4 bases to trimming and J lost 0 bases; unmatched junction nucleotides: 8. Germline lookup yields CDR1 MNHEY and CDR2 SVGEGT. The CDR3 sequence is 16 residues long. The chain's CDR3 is CASSFLRGLFSYEQYF. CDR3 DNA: TGTGCCAGCAGTTTTCTCAGGGGGCTTTTCTCCTACGAGCAGTACTTC.

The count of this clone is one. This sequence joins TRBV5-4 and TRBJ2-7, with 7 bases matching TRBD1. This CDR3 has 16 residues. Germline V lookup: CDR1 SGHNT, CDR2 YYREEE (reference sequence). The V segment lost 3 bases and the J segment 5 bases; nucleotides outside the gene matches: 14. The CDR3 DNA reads TGTGCCAGCAGCTCCGGCATAGGACAGGCCTACCACGAGCAGTACTTC. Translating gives CASSSGIGQAYHEQYF.

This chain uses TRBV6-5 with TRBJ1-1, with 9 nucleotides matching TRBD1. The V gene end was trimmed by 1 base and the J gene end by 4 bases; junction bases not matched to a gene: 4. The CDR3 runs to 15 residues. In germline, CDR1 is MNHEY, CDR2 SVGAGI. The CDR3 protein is CASSYLGQGTTEAFF. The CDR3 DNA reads TGTGCCAGCAGTTACTTGGGACAGGGAACCACTGAAGCTTTCTTT.

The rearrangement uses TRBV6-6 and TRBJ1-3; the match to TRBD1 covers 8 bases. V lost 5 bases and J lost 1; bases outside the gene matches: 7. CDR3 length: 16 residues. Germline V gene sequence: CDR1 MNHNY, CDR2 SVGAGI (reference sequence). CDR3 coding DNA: TGTGCCAGCAGTAAGACAGGGGACGGATCTGGAAACACCATATATTTT. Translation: CASSKTGDGSGNTIYF.

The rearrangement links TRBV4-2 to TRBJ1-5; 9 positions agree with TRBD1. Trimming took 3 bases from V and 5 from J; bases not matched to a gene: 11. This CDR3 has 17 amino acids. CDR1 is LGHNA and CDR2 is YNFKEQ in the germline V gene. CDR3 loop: CASSQNTGTGFHQPQHF. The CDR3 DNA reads TGTGCCAGCAGCCAGAACACCGGGACAGGGTTTCATCAGCCCCAGCATTTT.

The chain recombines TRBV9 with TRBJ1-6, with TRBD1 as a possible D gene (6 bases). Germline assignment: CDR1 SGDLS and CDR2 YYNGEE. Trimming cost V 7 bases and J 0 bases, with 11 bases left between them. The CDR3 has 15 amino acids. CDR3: CASGRGFSYNSPLHF. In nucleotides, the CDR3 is TGTGCCAGCGGGAGGGGGTTCTCCTATAATTCACCCCTCCACTTT.

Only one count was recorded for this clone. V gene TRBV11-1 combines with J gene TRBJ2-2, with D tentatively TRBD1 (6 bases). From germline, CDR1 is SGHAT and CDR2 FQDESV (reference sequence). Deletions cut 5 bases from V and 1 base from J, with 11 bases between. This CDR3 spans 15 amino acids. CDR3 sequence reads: CASSRDNLNTGELFF. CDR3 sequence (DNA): TGTGCCAGCAGCCGGGACAATCTGAACACCGGGGAGCTGTTTTTT. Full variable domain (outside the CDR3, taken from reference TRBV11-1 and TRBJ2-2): EAEVAQSPRYKITEKSQAVAFWCDPISGHATLYWYRQILGQGPELLVQFQDESVVDDSQLPKDRFSAERLKGVDSTLKIQPAELGDSAMYLCASSRDNLNTGELFFGEGSRLTVL.

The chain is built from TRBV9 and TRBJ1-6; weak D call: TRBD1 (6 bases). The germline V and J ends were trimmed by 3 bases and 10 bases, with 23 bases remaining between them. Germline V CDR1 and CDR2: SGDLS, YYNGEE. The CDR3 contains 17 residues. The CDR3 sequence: CASSAVGTGGYGSPLHF. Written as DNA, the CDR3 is TGTGCCAGCAGCGCAGTGGGAACTGGGGGCTACGGATCACCCCTCCACTTT.

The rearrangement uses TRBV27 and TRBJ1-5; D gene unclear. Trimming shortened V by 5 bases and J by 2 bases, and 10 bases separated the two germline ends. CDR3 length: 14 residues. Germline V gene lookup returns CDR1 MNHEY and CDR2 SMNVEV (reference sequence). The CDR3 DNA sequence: TGTGCCAGCAGTCCAAATACAGGCAATCAGCCCCAGCATTTT. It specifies CASSPNTGNQPQHF.